This TCR beta chain derives from a study of breast tumors, draining lymph nodes, adjacent tissues. Regarding the study as a whole: Compared with basal-like, luminal-like tumors shared significantly more repertoire with nontumor tissue. That most tumor T cells come from lymph nodes remained unproven.

There are 18 residues in the CDR3. Germline V CDR1 and CDR2: MDHEN, SYDVKM. Each CDR3 protein gets one entry after TCRdb re-called the multiplex PCR reads with MiXCR. The sample lists about 24,000 distinct CDR3 sequences, almost 70% occurring once. Concerning this clonotype itself: Its antigen is not identified. At one end the junction does not follow the germline gene, possibly because of a read error.

Sequenced input: tumor-adjacent breast tissue. This clonotype was obtained from a female donor with breast cancer. Some clones in this sample may be carry-over from other donors' samples. The chain joins TRBV28 to TRBJ2-3; 8 positions match TRBD2. The CDR3 spells CASSLPGTASGGADTQYF. In DNA, the CDR3 is TGTGCCAGCAGTTTACCCGGGACTGCGTCGGGGGGGGCAGATACGCAGTACTTT.